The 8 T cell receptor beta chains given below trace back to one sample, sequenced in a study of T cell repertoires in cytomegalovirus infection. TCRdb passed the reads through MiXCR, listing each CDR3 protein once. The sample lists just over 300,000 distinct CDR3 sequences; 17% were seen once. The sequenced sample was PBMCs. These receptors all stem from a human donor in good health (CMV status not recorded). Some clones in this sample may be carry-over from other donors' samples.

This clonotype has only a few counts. DNA of the CDR3: TGTGCCAGCAGGCATGGGGGACAGGGAACAGATACGCAGTATTTT. It translates to CASRHGGQGTDTQYF. This rearrangement joins TRBV6-2 or TRBV6-3 to TRBJ2-3; 9 bases line up with TRBD1. The germline V gene has CDR1 MNHEY and CDR2 SVGEGT. The length of the CDR3 is 15 residues. Losses at the gene ends were 6 bases for V and 3 bases for J; bases not matched to a gene: 7.

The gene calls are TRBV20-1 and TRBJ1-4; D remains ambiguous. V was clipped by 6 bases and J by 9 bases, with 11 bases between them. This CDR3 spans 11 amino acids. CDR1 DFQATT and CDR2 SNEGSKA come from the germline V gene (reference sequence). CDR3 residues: CSASQRQKLFF. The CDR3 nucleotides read TGCAGTGCGAGTCAACGGCAAAAACTGTTTTTT.

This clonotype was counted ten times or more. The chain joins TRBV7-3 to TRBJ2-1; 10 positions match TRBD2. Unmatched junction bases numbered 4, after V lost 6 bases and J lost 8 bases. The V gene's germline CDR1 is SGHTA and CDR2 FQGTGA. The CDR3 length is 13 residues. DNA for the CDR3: TGTGCCAGCAGGCCCGGGACTAGCGATGAGCAGTTCTTC. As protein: CASRPGTSDEQFF.

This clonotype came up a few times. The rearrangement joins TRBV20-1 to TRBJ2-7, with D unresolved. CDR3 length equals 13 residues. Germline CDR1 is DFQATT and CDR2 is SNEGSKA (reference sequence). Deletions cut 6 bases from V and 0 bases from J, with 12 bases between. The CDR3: CSAISGASYEQYF. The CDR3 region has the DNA TGCAGTGCAATATCAGGTGCCTCCTACGAGCAGTACTTC.

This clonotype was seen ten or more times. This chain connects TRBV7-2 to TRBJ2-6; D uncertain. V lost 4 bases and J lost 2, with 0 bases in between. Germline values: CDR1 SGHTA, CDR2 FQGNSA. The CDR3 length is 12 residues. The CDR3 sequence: CASSSGANVLTF. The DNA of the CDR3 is TGTGCCAGCAGCTCTGGGGCCAACGTCCTGACTTTC. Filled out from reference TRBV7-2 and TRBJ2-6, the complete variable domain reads GAGVSQSPSNKVTEKGKDVELRCDPISGHTALYWYRQSLGQGLEFLIYFQGNSAPDKSGLPSDRFSAERTGGSVSTLTIQRTQQEDSAVYLCASSSGANVLTFGAGSRLTVL.

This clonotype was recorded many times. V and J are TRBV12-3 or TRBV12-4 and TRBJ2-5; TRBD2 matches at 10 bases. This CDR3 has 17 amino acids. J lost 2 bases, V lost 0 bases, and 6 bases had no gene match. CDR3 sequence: CASSLALLAGVQETQYF. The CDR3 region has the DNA TGTGCCAGCAGTTTAGCGCTGCTAGCGGGGGTTCAAGAGACCCAGTACTTC.

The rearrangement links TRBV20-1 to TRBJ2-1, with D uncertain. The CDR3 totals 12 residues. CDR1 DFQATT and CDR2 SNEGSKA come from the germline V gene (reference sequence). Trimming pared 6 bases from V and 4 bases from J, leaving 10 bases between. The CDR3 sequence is CSAFTKYNEQFF. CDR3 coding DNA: TGCAGTGCCTTCACTAAGTACAATGAGCAGTTCTTC.

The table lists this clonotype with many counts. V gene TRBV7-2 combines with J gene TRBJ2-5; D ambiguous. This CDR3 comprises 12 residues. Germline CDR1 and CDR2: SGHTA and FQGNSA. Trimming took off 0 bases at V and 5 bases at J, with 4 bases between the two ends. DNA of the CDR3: TGTGCCAGCAGCTTAGCTTCGGAGACCCAGTACTTC. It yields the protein CASSLASETQYF.